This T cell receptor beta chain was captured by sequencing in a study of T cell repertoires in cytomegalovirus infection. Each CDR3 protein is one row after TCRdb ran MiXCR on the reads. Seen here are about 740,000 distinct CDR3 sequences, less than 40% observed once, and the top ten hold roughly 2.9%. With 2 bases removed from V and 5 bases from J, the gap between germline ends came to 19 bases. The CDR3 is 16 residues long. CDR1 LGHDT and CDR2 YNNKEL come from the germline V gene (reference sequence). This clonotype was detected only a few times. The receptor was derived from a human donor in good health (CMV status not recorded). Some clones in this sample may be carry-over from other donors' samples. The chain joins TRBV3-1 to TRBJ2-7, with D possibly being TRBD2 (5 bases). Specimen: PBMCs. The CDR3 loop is CASSQRGSGRSDEQYF. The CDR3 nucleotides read TGTGCCAGCAGCCAACGAGGGAGTGGTCGCAGTGACGAGCAGTACTTC.